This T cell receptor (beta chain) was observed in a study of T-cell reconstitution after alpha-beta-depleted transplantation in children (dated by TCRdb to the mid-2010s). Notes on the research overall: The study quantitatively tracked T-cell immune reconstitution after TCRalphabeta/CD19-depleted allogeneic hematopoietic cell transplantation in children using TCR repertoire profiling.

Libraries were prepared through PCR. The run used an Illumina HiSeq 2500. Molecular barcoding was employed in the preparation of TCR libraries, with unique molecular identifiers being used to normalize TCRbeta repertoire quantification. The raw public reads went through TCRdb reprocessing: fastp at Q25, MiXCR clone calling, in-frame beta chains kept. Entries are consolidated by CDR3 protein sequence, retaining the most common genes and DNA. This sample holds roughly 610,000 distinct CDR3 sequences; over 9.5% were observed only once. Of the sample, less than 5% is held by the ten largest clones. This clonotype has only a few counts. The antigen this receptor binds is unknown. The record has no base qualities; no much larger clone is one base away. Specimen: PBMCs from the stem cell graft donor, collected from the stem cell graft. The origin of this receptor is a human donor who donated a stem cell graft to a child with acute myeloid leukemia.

Here the CDR3 is given as CASSPLPGSPRGNEQYF. The bases are TGTGCCAGCAGCCCCCTCCCTGGGAGTCCCCGTGGAAACGAGCAGTACTTC. Recombination linked TRBV7-9 to TRBJ2-7, and perhaps TRBD2 as D gene, on 5 matching bases. Trimming takes 5 bases from V and 5 bases from J, and the germline ends sit 25 bases apart. The CDR3 runs 17 residues from the cysteine to the phenylalanine. The retained sequence is limited to the CDR3, 51 bases, with the frame set at the first base. CDR1 and CDR2, per the germline V gene (reference sequence), are SEHNR and FQNEAQ.